Included here is one TCR beta chain sequence, with context. CDR3 length: 16 amino acids. The germline gives CDR1 MGHRA, CDR2 YSYEKL. Trimming cost V 6 bases and J 5 bases; bases outside gene matches: 11. This entry belongs to a study of blood T cell repertoires in COVID-19. Study at large: In each case, the material was cDNA or gDNA derived from T cells, B-cell-depleted T cells, or PBMCs.

In the original workflow: Estimation of nucleated cell counts relied on the amplification of reference gene primers. Profiled with immunoSEQ multiplex PCR; TCRdb holds only in-frame clones, not every one. The V and J calls and clone size were taken over from that table, and D and trimming were inferred from the DNA. The sample holds about 130,000 clones; 78% are singletons and the top ten take about 10%. The chain is built from TRBV4-1 and TRBJ2-1, with 9 bases identical to TRBD1. This receptor was identified in a man in his 60s who had recovered from COVID-19. Specimen: peripheral blood. This chain's CDR3 is CASSSGTGIPNNEQFF. As DNA, the CDR3 is TGCGCCAGCAGTTCCGGGACAGGGATCCCTAACAATGAGCAGTTCTTC.